The 30 T cell receptor beta chains presented below share a single source sample, sequenced in a study of response to subunit inactivated influenza vaccine (dated by TCRdb to 2016 to 2019). Library generation was performed with RT-PCR. These reads were obtained on an Illumina HiSeq 2500. TCRdb redid the processing of the public reads, applying fastp at Q25 and MiXCR, and retained in-frame beta chains. CDR3 protein duplicates are merged, each entry listing the most common genes and DNA. The sample table lists roughly 780,000 distinct CDR3 sequences, about a fifth of them with a count of one. About a tenth of the sample is in the top ten clones. The sequenced sample was PBMCs from blood, obtained 4 to 6 days after vaccination. These receptors all come from a man in his fifties or sixties who received an inactivated influenza vaccine. Donor details come from another sample of the same person, matched by shared clones.

CDR3 bases: TGTGCCATTTACAGGGGGTTTGCTTATGGCTACACCTTC. Translating gives CAIYRGFAYGYTF. This sequence joins TRBV10-3 and TRBJ1-2, with 8 bases matching TRBD1. The CDR3 sequence is 13 residues long. Per germline, CDR1 ENHRY and CDR2 SYGVKD. After removal of 9 bases from V and 5 bases from J, the junction contained 8 bases not matched to a gene.

The chain employs TRBV7-3 and TRBJ2-7; 7 nucleotides line up with TRBD1. The CDR3 has 18 amino acids. With V trimmed by 6 bases and J by 3 bases, 20 bases remained unmatched. CDR1 and CDR2 from the germline V gene are SGHTA and FQGTGA. The CDR3 loop is CASRGGPGQWGGNYEQYF. As DNA, the CDR3 is TGTGCCAGCAGAGGGGGTCCGGGACAGTGGGGTGGGAACTACGAGCAGTACTTC.

This chain joins TRBV11-2 and TRBJ2-5; 9 bases match TRBD2. Germline CDR1 is SGHAT and CDR2 is FQNNGV. This CDR3 is built from 15 residues. V gave up 5 bases and J gave up 0 bases; unmatched junction bases: 4. The CDR3 here is CASSPSGAYQETQYF. As DNA, the CDR3 is TGTGCCAGCAGCCCTAGCGGGGCGTACCAAGAGACCCAGTACTTC.

This clonotype was detected only a few times. CDR3 amino acids: CASSGQGAVGTGELFF. The CDR3 DNA reads TGTGCCAGCAGTGGTCAGGGGGCGGTAGGCACCGGGGAGCTGTTTTTT. The V gene is TRBV25-1, the J gene TRBJ2-2, with 8 positions matching TRBD1. Germline CDR1 MGHDK, CDR2 SYGVNS. The CDR3 spans 16 residues. After removal of 4 bases from V and 4 bases from J, the junction contained 8 bases not matched to a gene.

This sequence joins TRBV29-1 and TRBJ1-1, with 9 bases identical to TRBD1. The junction had 4 bases not matched to a gene; V was cut back by 6 bases and J by 2 bases. Germline CDR1 and CDR2: SQVTM and ANQGSEA. The CDR3 covers 13 residues. The CDR3 nucleotides are TGCAGCGTCCCGGGACAGGGAAACACTGAAGCTTTCTTT. It is translated as CSVPGQGNTEAFF.

The CDR3 spells CAISESGGLNTGELFF. The CDR3 coding sequence is TGTGCCATCAGTGAGTCCGGAGGGTTGAACACCGGGGAGCTGTTTTTT. The V gene is TRBV10-3, the J gene TRBJ2-2, with D possibly matching TRBD2 (6 bases). The CDR3 has 16 amino acids. Germline assignment: CDR1 ENHRY and CDR2 SYGVKD. V lost 0 bases to trimming and J lost 1 base, with 9 bases between them.

The rearrangement joins TRBV12-3 or TRBV12-4 to TRBJ1-1, with D tentatively TRBD1 (5 bases). This CDR3 is built from 14 residues. Trimming cost V 5 bases and J 0 bases, with 10 bases left between them. This CDR3 reads CASSPWGMNTEAFF. The CDR3 DNA sequence: TGTGCCAGCAGTCCCTGGGGGATGAACACTGAAGCTTTCTTT.

The J gene is TRBJ2-5, the V gene TRBV29-1, with unresolved D. The V end was cut by 1 base, the J end by 8 bases, with 14 bases between. Germline CDR1 and CDR2: SQVTM and ANQGSEA. This CDR3 region has 13 residues. CDR3 protein: CSVEGKDASTQYF. DNA for the CDR3: TGCAGCGTTGAAGGGAAAGACGCAAGCACCCAGTACTTC. The whole variable domain, filled in from reference TRBV29-1 and TRBJ2-5, reads SAVISQKPSRDICQRGTSLTIQCQVDSQVTMMFWYRQQPGQSLTLIATANQGSEATYESGFVIDKFPISRPNLTFSTLTVSNMSPEDSSIYLCSVEGKDASTQYFGPGTRLLVL.

A few counts support this clonotype. The V gene is TRBV15, the J gene TRBJ1-1, with 9 positions matching TRBD1. The germline CDR1 and CDR2 sequences are LNHNV and YYDKDF (reference sequence). This CDR3 is built from 16 residues. V gave up 2 bases and J gave up 4 bases; unmatched junction bases: 8. As DNA, the CDR3 is TGTGCCACCAGCAGACCCAGGGACAGGGTGAGCACTGAAGCTTTCTTT. This sequence encodes CATSRPRDRVSTEAFF.

The sample holds a few counts of this clonotype. The V and J genes are TRBV4-1 and TRBJ2-7; no reliable D call. Germline V gene data show CDR1 as MGHRA and CDR2 as YSYEKL. The CDR3 has 15 residues. Trimming shortened V by 0 bases and J by 1 base, and 10 bases separated the two germline ends. CDR3 nucleotide sequence: TGCGCCAGCAGCCAAGAGGGTCAGGTTTCCTACGAGCAGTACTTC. It codes for CASSQEGQVSYEQYF.

This clonotype was counted only a few times. The CDR3 nucleotides are TGCGCCAGCAGTGCTGGGATGGGAAACACCATATATTTT. The encoded protein is CASSAGMGNTIYF. V is TRBV5-1 and J is TRBJ1-3; no reliable D call. Germline values: CDR1 SGHRS, CDR2 YFSETQ. CDR3 length: 13 residues. Trimming cost V 5 bases and J 4 bases, with 10 bases left between them.

The rearrangement uses TRBV4-3 and TRBJ2-5, with D possibly being TRBD2 (6 bases). The length of the CDR3 is 14 residues. Trimming shortened V by 1 base and J by 5 bases, and 11 bases separated the two germline ends. CDR1 and CDR2 (germline): LGHNA, YSLEER. In DNA, the CDR3 is TGCGCCAGCAGCCAAGCGGCCCGGGGGGAGACCCAGTACTTC. This translates into CASSQAARGETQYF.

This clonotype was recorded a few times. The rearrangement joins TRBV20-1 to TRBJ1-1, with D tentatively TRBD1 (6 bases). Germline lookup yields CDR1 DFQATT and CDR2 SNEGSKA (reference sequence). This CDR3 region has 13 residues. Trimming removed 2 bases from V and 5 bases from J, with 12 bases in between. This CDR3 is CSARKGGWTEAFF. In DNA form, the CDR3 reads TGCAGTGCTAGAAAGGGGGGATGGACTGAAGCTTTCTTT.

This clonotype was detected ten times or more. V gene TRBV11-1 combines with J gene TRBJ2-3, with 9 bases that match TRBD2. Per the germline V gene, CDR1 is SGHAT and CDR2 is FQDESV (reference sequence). With V trimmed by 1 base and J by 5 bases, 16 bases remained unmatched. This CDR3 spans 19 amino acids. As DNA, the CDR3 is TGTGCCAGCAGCTTAGGGTTGGGGCTAGCGGGACCCGTAGAAGATACGCAGTATTTT. The encoded protein is CASSLGLGLAGPVEDTQYF.

The rearrangement joins TRBV4-3 to TRBJ2-7; 7 bases line up with TRBD1. The V gene's germline CDR1 is LGHNA and CDR2 YSLEER. This CDR3 contains 18 residues. Losses at the gene ends were 1 base for V and 1 base for J; bases not matched to a gene: 13. The DNA of the CDR3 is TGCGCCAGCAGCCAAGCAGACAACAGGGGTCCCTTTTCCTACGAGCAGTACTTC. It yields the protein CASSQADNRGPFSYEQYF.

V and J are TRBV5-1 and TRBJ1-2, with 12 nucleotides matching TRBD1. Losses at the gene ends were 5 bases for V and 10 bases for J; bases not matched to a gene: 6. Germline CDR1 reads SGHRS; CDR2 reads YFSETQ. This CDR3 is built from 13 residues. The CDR3 DNA follows: TGCGCCAGCAGGGGACAGGGGGCCTTTAACTACACCTTC. Protein product: CASRGQGAFNYTF.

This clonotype was recorded a few times. This chain connects TRBV28 to TRBJ2-1; TRBD2 matches at 9 bases. The trim removed 3 bases at V and 10 bases at J, leaving 7 bases unmatched. The CDR3 covers 14 residues. The germline V gene has CDR1 MDHEN and CDR2 SYDVKM. CDR3 loop: CASSFGGGASEQFF. The CDR3 DNA reads as TGTGCCAGCAGTTTTGGCGGGGGGGCGAGCGAGCAGTTCTTC. Together with reference TRBV28 and TRBJ2-1, the CDR3 gives the full variable domain: DVKVTQSSRYLVKRTGEKVFLECVQDMDHENMFWYRQDPGLGLRLIYFSYDVKMKEKGDIPEGYSVSREKKERFSLILESASTNQTSMYLCASSFGGGASEQFFGPGTRLTVL.

This clonotype showed up just a few times. V gene TRBV4-2 combines with J gene TRBJ2-2, with TRBD2 identical over 10 bases. The CDR3 is made up of 17 amino acids. Per germline, CDR1 LGHNA and CDR2 YNFKEQ. The trim removed 0 bases at V and 4 bases at J, leaving 5 bases unmatched. The CDR3 nucleotides are TGTGCCAGCAGCCAAGATGGAACTAGCGGGGCCACCGGGGAGCTGTTTTTT. Translating it yields CASSQDGTSGATGELFF.

This chain joins TRBV5-1 and TRBJ2-2; no firm D call. Germline-derived CDR1 and CDR2 are SGHRS and YFSETQ. There are 16 residues in the CDR3. Trimming shortened V by 7 bases and J by 8 bases, and 24 bases separated the two germline ends. Here the CDR3 reads CASVESPRAQRGELFF. CDR3 nucleotide sequence: TGCGCCAGCGTCGAATCCCCCCGGGCACAGAGGGGGGAGCTGTTTTTT.

The chain recombines TRBV10-3 with TRBJ2-2, with D unclear. This CDR3 spans 14 amino acids. V shed 2 bases and J shed 6 bases, with 10 bases lying between them. Germline CDR1 reads ENHRY; CDR2 reads SYGVKD. Written as DNA, the CDR3 is TGTGCCATCAGTGAGAGTCGAGGCGCCGGGGAGCTGTTTTTT. It yields the protein CAISESRGAGELFF.

A few counts support this clonotype. Here the CDR3 reads CSARDDLYSGNTIYF. The CDR3 region has the DNA TGCAGTGCTAGAGATGATCTTTACTCTGGAAACACCATATATTTT. The rearrangement joins TRBV20-1 to TRBJ1-3; D ambiguous. The ends were cut back, 0 bases at V and 0 bases at J, with 9 bases in the middle. The germline CDR1 and CDR2 sequences are DFQATT and SNEGSKA (reference sequence). The CDR3 totals 15 residues.

The V gene is TRBV9, the J gene TRBJ2-1, with TRBD2 matching over 11 bases. V trimming: 4 bases; J trimming: 6 bases; junction bases outside the gene matches: 6. Germline CDR1 reads SGDLS; CDR2 reads YYNGEE. The CDR3 is 15 amino acids. CDR3 bases: TGTGCCAGCAGCTCCTCCGGGACTAGCGGCAATGAGCAGTTCTTC. Protein sequence: CASSSSGTSGNEQFF.

This clonotype has only a few counts. The chain is built from TRBV12-3 or TRBV12-4 and TRBJ2-1; 7 bases align to TRBD2. V lost 6 bases, J lost 8 bases, and 13 bases stayed unmatched. This CDR3 has 15 residues. As DNA, the CDR3 is TGTGCCAGCAGAGGACGGAACGGGGGGAGACATGAGCAGTTCTTC. This translates into CASRGRNGGRHEQFF.

A single count supports this clonotype. The gene calls are TRBV20-1 and TRBJ2-5; D uncertain. Germline CDR1 reads DFQATT; CDR2 reads SNEGSKA (reference sequence). This CDR3 spans 12 amino acids. V gave up 1 base and J gave up 4 bases, with 7 bases separating them. CDR3 amino acids: CSARVVGETQYF. The CDR3 DNA follows: TGCAGTGCTAGAGTGGTAGGAGAGACCCAGTACTTC.

V and J are TRBV7-2 and TRBJ2-1, with 8 positions matching TRBD2. CDR1 SGHTA and CDR2 FQGNSA come from the germline V gene. The ends lost 4 bases at V and 0 bases at J; junction bases unmatched: 8. This CDR3 has 17 amino acids. CDR3 amino acids: CASSSQIAGSSYNEQFF. The CDR3 DNA reads as TGTGCCAGCAGCTCGCAGATAGCGGGGAGCTCCTACAATGAGCAGTTCTTC.

CDR3 residues: CASSLITGLAGTQYF. The CDR3 region has the DNA TGTGCCAGCAGCTTAATAACCGGACTAGCTGGTACGCAGTATTTT. The chain uses TRBV7-9 and TRBJ2-3, with 8 bases lining up with TRBD2. The CDR3 is 15 amino acids. V lost 2 bases and J lost 8; bases outside the gene matches: 9. Germline CDR1 SEHNR, CDR2 FQNEAQ (reference sequence).

This clonotype was observed a few times. The chain employs TRBV11-2 and TRBJ2-5; D ambiguous. Germline V CDR1 and CDR2: SGHAT, FQNNGV. The CDR3 has 13 amino acids. V was clipped by 2 bases and J by 1 base, with 5 bases between them. CDR3 nucleotides: TGTGCCAGCAGCTTAAGTCCCCAAGAGACCCAGTACTTC. Its protein is CASSLSPQETQYF.

This clonotype has just a few counts. The chain recombines TRBV9 with TRBJ1-4; TRBD1 matches at 11 bases. CDR1 and CDR2 from the germline V gene are SGDLS and YYNGEE. The trim removed 3 bases at V and 8 bases at J, leaving 6 bases unmatched. CDR3 length: 15 amino acids. This CDR3 reads CASSAGQGAGEKLFF. DNA for the CDR3: TGTGCCAGCAGCGCCGGACAGGGGGCAGGGGAAAAACTGTTTTTT.

This clonotype was seen more than once but under ten times. V usage is TRBV7-2 and J usage is TRBJ2-1; D tentatively fits TRBD1 or TRBD2 (5 bases each). This CDR3 region has 12 residues. Trimming removed 5 bases at V and 6 bases at J, with 8 bases between. The germline CDR1 and CDR2 sequences are SGHTA and FQGNSA. CDR3 coding DNA: TGTGCCAGCAGCAAGGGGAGCAATGAGCAGTTCTTC. Translation: CASSKGSNEQFF.

The V and J genes are TRBV12-3 or TRBV12-4 and TRBJ2-5; TRBD1 matches 10 bases. The CDR3 totals 16 residues. Germline trimming cut 1 base from V and 7 bases from J; bases unmatched to any gene: 9. The CDR3 loop reads CASSLGMTGGMGTQYF. In DNA form, the CDR3 reads TGTGCCAGCAGTTTAGGGATGACAGGGGGCATGGGGACCCAGTACTTC.